This T cell receptor (beta chain) derives from a study of OX40 agonist ivuxolimab in advanced cancers. Study-wide results and limits: CD4+ and CD8+ T cells in blood underwent clonal expansion by week 6 at 0.1 to 3.0 mg/kg. Normalized T-cell clonal expansion was also low in some nonresponders.

As for this clone: What it binds is unknown.

Clones were read by immunoSEQ multiplex PCR, and TCRdb kept only the in-frame ones, dropping some. This sample has more than 100,000 clones, with about 93% found just once. Blood draws occurred at baseline, cycle 4 day 1, and cycle 7 day 1. This sample comprised CD4+ or CD8+ T cells sorted from blood, obtained in a trial of the OX40 agonist ivuxolimab. The TCR sequence derives from an adult with an advanced solid tumor such as melanoma, head and neck, liver or kidney cancer.

This CDR3 is CASSLGRGYTDTQYF. Here the CDR3 DNA reads TGTGCCAGCAGCTTGGGCAGGGGGTACACAGATACGCAGTATTTT. V gene TRBV5-4 combines with J gene TRBJ2-3, with 7 bases fitting TRBD1. V was clipped by 0 bases and J by 2 bases; unmatched bases: 3. The germline V gene encodes CDR1 SGHNT and CDR2 YYREEE (reference sequence). The length of the CDR3 is 15 residues.